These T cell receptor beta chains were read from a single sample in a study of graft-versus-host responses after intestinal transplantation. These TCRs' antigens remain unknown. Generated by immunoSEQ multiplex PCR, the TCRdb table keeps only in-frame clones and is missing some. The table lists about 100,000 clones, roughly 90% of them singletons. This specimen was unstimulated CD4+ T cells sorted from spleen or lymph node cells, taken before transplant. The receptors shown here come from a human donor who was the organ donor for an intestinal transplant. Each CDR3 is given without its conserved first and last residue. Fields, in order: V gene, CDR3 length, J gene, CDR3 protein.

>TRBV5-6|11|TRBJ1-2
ASSSEFAYGYT
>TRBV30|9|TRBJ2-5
AWSIGETQY
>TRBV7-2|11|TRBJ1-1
ASSLDRGPEAF
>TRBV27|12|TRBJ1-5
ASRRDRAGQPQH
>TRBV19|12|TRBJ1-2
ASKLDRGYYGYT
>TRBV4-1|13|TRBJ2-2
ASSDDRVNTGELF
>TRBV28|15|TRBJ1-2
ASTPAGTGGINYGYT
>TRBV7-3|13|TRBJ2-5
ASSLAGTYQETQY
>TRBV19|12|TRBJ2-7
ASSMAGGAYEQY
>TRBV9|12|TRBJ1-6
ASSGLQWDSPLH
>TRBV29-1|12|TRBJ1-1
SVEEWQGGTEAF
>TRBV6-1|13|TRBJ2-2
AIPGVHFISGELF
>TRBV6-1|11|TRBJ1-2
ASRQGPPYGYT
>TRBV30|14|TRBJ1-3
AWSRGRTASGNTIY
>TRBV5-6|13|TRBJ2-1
ASSATGTAYNEQF
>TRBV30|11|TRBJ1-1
AWSYREGGVAF
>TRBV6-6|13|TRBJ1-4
ASSPSGGSLEKLF
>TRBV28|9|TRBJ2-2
ASSLSWELF
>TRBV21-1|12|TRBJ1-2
ASSTATGLEGYT
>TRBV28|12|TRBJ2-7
ASSRQGIGYEQY
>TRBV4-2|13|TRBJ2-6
ASSQVLPGANVLT
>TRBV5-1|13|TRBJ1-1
ASSRGQGWGTEAF
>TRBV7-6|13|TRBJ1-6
ASSLRTGDNSPLH
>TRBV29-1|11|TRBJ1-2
SVVVGVNYGYT
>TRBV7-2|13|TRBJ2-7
ASSLVSGQSYEQY
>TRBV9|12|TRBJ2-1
ASSPRRSIDEQF
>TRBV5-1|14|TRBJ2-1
ASSLDRKDSYNEQF
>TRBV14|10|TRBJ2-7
ASSQKGYEQY
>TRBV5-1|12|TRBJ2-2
ASRSREGTGELF
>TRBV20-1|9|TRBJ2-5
SAGRQGTQY
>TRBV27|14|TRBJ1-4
ASSPHQGLTNEKLF
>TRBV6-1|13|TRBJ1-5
ASRGRQEQNQPQH
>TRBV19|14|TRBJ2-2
ASSIDSRGNTGELF
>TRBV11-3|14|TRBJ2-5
ASSLDRTGGLETQY
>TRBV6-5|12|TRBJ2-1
ASGRQGAKNEQF
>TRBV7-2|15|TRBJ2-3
ASSPATSGGARDTQY
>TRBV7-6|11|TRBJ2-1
ASSGKQYNEQF
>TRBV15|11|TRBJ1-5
ATAYLSSQPQH
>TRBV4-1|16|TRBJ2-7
ASSRRATGQGENYEQY
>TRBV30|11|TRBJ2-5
AWGATQYETQY
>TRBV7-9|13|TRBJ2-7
ASSPNPVRGYEQY
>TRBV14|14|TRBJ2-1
ASSLGTSGGYNEQF
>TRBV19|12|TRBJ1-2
ASSLRYLNYGYT